The rows below give T cell receptor beta chains drawn from one sample of a study of PD-1 blockade in classical Hodgkin lymphoma. The protocol was immunoSEQ multiplex PCR, while the TCRdb copy is restricted to in-frame clones and leaves out a portion. The data hold about 25,000 clones, with 60% to 85% observed a single time. This specimen was peripheral blood mononuclear cells (PBMCs), taken before the second cycle of nivolumab. The receptors were sampled from a human donor with classical Hodgkin lymphoma. Both conserved end residues are part of each CDR3. A D gene is named only where the DNA matches it firmly. The size field is filled for only some rows; it gives once, few, many or a size class.

d_call,v_call,j_call,clone_size,cdr3_aa
NA,TRBV15,TRBJ1-1,NA,CATSMEGPAFF
NA,TRBV27,TRBJ2-5,NA,CASSLERGETQYF
TRBD2,TRBV10-3,TRBJ2-1,NA,CAISTGTSGSIDEQFF
NA,TRBV5-1,TRBJ1-2,NA,CASSLGSGPNYGYTF
NA,TRBV29-1,TRBJ1-1,once,CSVVIRENTEAFF
TRBD1,TRBV18,TRBJ2-5,NA,CASSLSGGQETQYF
TRBD1,TRBV7-3,TRBJ2-2,NA,CASSTQGAGGELFF
NA,TRBV10-3,TRBJ2-1,NA,CAISADSSSYNEQFF
NA,TRBV28,TRBJ1-3,few,CASSVITPSGNTIYF
NA,TRBV28,TRBJ2-3,few,CASSSPPASTDTQYF
NA,TRBV14,TRBJ1-2,NA,CASSQGTAYYGYTF
NA,TRBV28,TRBJ1-2,NA,CASSSHSAYGYTF
TRBD1,TRBV25-1,TRBJ1-1,NA,CASSPTTGGNTEAFF
NA,TRBV5-6,TRBJ2-7,NA,CASSLEGHYEQYF
TRBD2,TRBV10-2,TRBJ2-3,NA,CASSEPPPTTSGRAADTQYF
TRBD1,TRBV19,TRBJ2-7,NA,CASAQGASSYEQYF
TRBD2,TRBV29-1,TRBJ2-1,NA,CSVLGTSGTSYNEQFF
TRBD1,TRBV4-1,TRBJ2-5,NA,CASSQPTGVGETQYF
TRBD2,TRBV9,TRBJ2-1,NA,CASSVVVREGLDEQFF
NA,TRBV7-9,TRBJ1-2,few,CASVPDSLGPNYGYTF
TRBD1,TRBV30,TRBJ2-7,NA,CAWSAGDRGGAGHYEQYF
TRBD1,TRBV6-5,TRBJ2-5,NA,CASSPGQGVLETQYF